A selection of T cell receptor beta chains follows, all from one sample in a study of shared clonotypes between healthy human individuals. Data came from immunoSEQ multiplex PCR; TCRdb stores just in-frame clones and leaves some out. Of approximately 2.4 million clones in the sample, approximately 96% were seen once. Material for sequencing was naive CD4+ T cells sorted from blood. The source of these receptors is a man younger than 35 in good health. Both conserved end residues are part of each CDR3. The order of the fields is J gene, D gene, clone size, V gene, CDR3 protein, CDR3 DNA. The D gene is left open where the match is weak. Only some rows state a clone size, as once, few, many or a class for expanded clones.

j_call: TRBJ2-5; d_call: TRBD2; clone_size: NA; v_call: TRBV4-1; cdr3_aa: CASSTGGGQETQYF; cdr3_nt: TGCGCCAGCAGTACTGGGGGGGGGCAAGAGACCCAGTACTTC
j_call: TRBJ2-7; d_call: TRBD1; clone_size: NA; v_call: TRBV27; cdr3_aa: CASSRDRGTSEQYF; cdr3_nt: TGTGCCAGCAGCCGGGACAGGGGAACCAGCGAGCAGTACTTC
j_call: TRBJ2-1; d_call: NA; clone_size: NA; v_call: TRBV18; cdr3_aa: CASSPDRNNEQFF; cdr3_nt: TGTGCCAGCTCACCAGACCGTAACAATGAGCAGTTCTTC
j_call: TRBJ1-1; d_call: TRBD1; clone_size: NA; v_call: TRBV28; cdr3_aa: CASSSRDRGAFMNTEAFF; cdr3_nt: TGTGCCAGCAGTTCCCGGGACAGGGGTGCCTTCATGAACACTGAAGCTTTCTTT
j_call: TRBJ2-2; d_call: TRBD2; clone_size: NA; v_call: TRBV5-1; cdr3_aa: CASSLLLAGDTGELFF; cdr3_nt: TGCGCCAGCAGCTTGTTACTAGCGGGAGACACCGGGGAGCTGTTTTTT
j_call: TRBJ2-5; d_call: NA; clone_size: NA; v_call: TRBV5-1; cdr3_aa: CASSLQGLETQYF; cdr3_nt: TGCGCCAGCAGCTTACAGGGTTTGGAGACCCAGTACTTC
j_call: TRBJ1-6; d_call: TRBD1; clone_size: few; v_call: TRBV25-1; cdr3_aa: CASSEPGQGHSPLHF; cdr3_nt: TGTGCCAGCAGTGAACCTGGACAGGGGCATTCACCCCTCCACTTT
j_call: TRBJ2-2; d_call: NA; clone_size: NA; v_call: TRBV11-2; cdr3_aa: CASSSFSDPGGELFF; cdr3_nt: TGTGCCAGCAGCTCGTTTTCGGACCCAGGAGGGGAGCTGTTTTTT
j_call: TRBJ1-1; d_call: TRBD1; clone_size: NA; v_call: TRBV5-1; cdr3_aa: CASSFVTGGGTEAFF; cdr3_nt: TGCGCCAGCAGCTTTGTGACAGGGGGTGGCACTGAAGCTTTCTTT
j_call: TRBJ1-2; d_call: TRBD1; clone_size: NA; v_call: TRBV4-1; cdr3_aa: CASSPTGGYGYTF; cdr3_nt: TGCGCCAGCAGCCCTACAGGGGGCTATGGCTACACCTTC
j_call: TRBJ2-7; d_call: TRBD1; clone_size: NA; v_call: TRBV5-4; cdr3_aa: CASSLGGQALYEQYF; cdr3_nt: TGTGCCAGCAGCTTGGGAGGACAGGCCCTCTACGAGCAGTACTTC
j_call: TRBJ1-6; d_call: NA; clone_size: NA; v_call: TRBV6-1; cdr3_aa: CASSEALGGSPLHF; cdr3_nt: TGTGCTAGCAGTGAAGCGCTTGGAGGTTCACCCCTCCACTTT
j_call: TRBJ1-2; d_call: NA; clone_size: once; v_call: TRBV20-1; cdr3_aa: CSARDGVGYTF; cdr3_nt: TGCAGTGCTAGAGATGGCGTTGGCTACACCTTC
j_call: TRBJ1-2; d_call: NA; clone_size: NA; v_call: TRBV30; cdr3_aa: CAWASPQGYGYTF; cdr3_nt: TGTGCCTGGGCATCCCCACAGGGATATGGCTACACCTTC
j_call: TRBJ2-7; d_call: NA; clone_size: NA; v_call: TRBV25-1; cdr3_aa: CASSESRNSYEQYF; cdr3_nt: TGTGCCAGCAGTGAATCCCGTAACTCCTACGAGCAGTACTTC
j_call: TRBJ2-7; d_call: TRBD2; clone_size: NA; v_call: TRBV18; cdr3_aa: CASSPPAGGPHEQYF; cdr3_nt: TGTGCCAGCTCACCTCCCGCGGGAGGGCCCCACGAGCAGTACTTC
j_call: TRBJ2-7; d_call: NA; clone_size: NA; v_call: TRBV6-5; cdr3_aa: CASTKSGAQPYEQYF; cdr3_nt: TGTGCCAGCACCAAATCCGGGGCTCAGCCCTACGAGCAGTACTTC
j_call: TRBJ2-7; d_call: TRBD1; clone_size: NA; v_call: TRBV9; cdr3_aa: CASSKGQGAYEQYF; cdr3_nt: TGTGCCAGCAGCAAAGGACAGGGCGCCTACGAGCAGTACTTC
j_call: TRBJ2-1; d_call: TRBD1; clone_size: NA; v_call: TRBV10-1; cdr3_aa: CASSRTGAHNEQFF; cdr3_nt: TGCGCCAGCAGTCGGACAGGGGCCCACAATGAGCAGTTCTTC
j_call: TRBJ2-5; d_call: NA; clone_size: NA; v_call: TRBV14; cdr3_aa: CASSQDGTKQETQYF; cdr3_nt: TGTGCCAGCAGCCAAGATGGGACAAAGCAAGAGACCCAGTACTTC
j_call: TRBJ1-3; d_call: NA; clone_size: NA; v_call: TRBV5-1; cdr3_aa: CASSPGPDSGNTIYF; cdr3_nt: TGCGCCAGCAGCCCGGGACCTGACTCTGGAAACACCATATATTTT
j_call: TRBJ2-3; d_call: NA; clone_size: NA; v_call: TRBV9; cdr3_aa: CASSVVVPSRDDTQYF; cdr3_nt: TGTGCCAGCAGCGTAGTTGTACCATCCCGGGATGATACGCAGTATTTT
j_call: TRBJ1-5; d_call: NA; clone_size: once; v_call: TRBV6-4; cdr3_aa: CASSETGGRQPQHF; cdr3_nt: TGTGCCAGCAGTGAAACCGGGGGACGACAGCCCCAGCATTTT
j_call: TRBJ2-1; d_call: NA; clone_size: NA; v_call: TRBV18; cdr3_aa: CASAQLFSGNEQFF; cdr3_nt: TGTGCCAGCGCCCAGTTGTTCAGCGGGAATGAGCAGTTCTTC
j_call: TRBJ1-6; d_call: TRBD1; clone_size: NA; v_call: TRBV5-1; cdr3_aa: CASSIDRAMDSPLHF; cdr3_nt: TGCGCCAGCAGCATTGACAGGGCCATGGATTCACCCCTCCACTTT
j_call: TRBJ2-7; d_call: TRBD1; clone_size: NA; v_call: TRBV28; cdr3_aa: CASSSPGGEQYF; cdr3_nt: TGTGCCAGCAGTTCCCCAGGGGGAGAGCAGTACTTC
j_call: TRBJ2-1; d_call: TRBD2; clone_size: NA; v_call: TRBV18; cdr3_aa: CASSPFKRGDNEQFF; cdr3_nt: TGTGCCAGCTCACCATTTAAACGGGGGGACAATGAGCAGTTCTTC
j_call: TRBJ1-1; d_call: NA; clone_size: NA; v_call: TRBV6-5; cdr3_aa: CASSYGGLDTEAFF; cdr3_nt: TGTGCCAGCAGTTACGGTGGCTTGGACACTGAAGCTTTCTTT
j_call: TRBJ1-2; d_call: NA; clone_size: NA; v_call: TRBV6-1; cdr3_aa: CASRKTQGSGGYTF; cdr3_nt: TGTGCCAGCAGGAAAACACAGGGTTCGGGGGGCTACACCTTC
j_call: TRBJ2-7; d_call: TRBD1; clone_size: NA; v_call: TRBV9; cdr3_aa: CASSVRDSSYEQYF; cdr3_nt: TGTGCCAGCAGCGTACGGGACAGCTCCTACGAGCAGTACTTC
j_call: TRBJ1-6; d_call: TRBD1; clone_size: NA; v_call: TRBV5-7; cdr3_aa: CASSSDRGSPLHF; cdr3_nt: TGTGCCAGCAGCTCTGACAGGGGTTCACCCCTCCACTTT
j_call: TRBJ1-1; d_call: NA; clone_size: once; v_call: TRBV6-1; cdr3_aa: CASSEALAYDLSGEAFF; cdr3_nt: TGTGCCAGCAGTGAAGCTTTGGCGTACGACCTTTCGGGTGAAGCTTTCTTT
j_call: TRBJ1-1; d_call: TRBD1; clone_size: NA; v_call: TRBV7-3; cdr3_aa: CASSYDRDTEAFF; cdr3_nt: TGTGCCAGCAGCTATGACAGGGACACTGAAGCTTTCTTT
j_call: TRBJ2-3; d_call: NA; clone_size: NA; v_call: TRBV6-6; cdr3_aa: CASSRLGNTDTQYF; cdr3_nt: TGTGCCAGCAGTCGTCTGGGTAACACAGATACGCAGTATTTT
j_call: TRBJ1-3; d_call: TRBD1; clone_size: NA; v_call: TRBV7-8; cdr3_aa: CASSLTGQAAGNTIYF; cdr3_nt: TGTGCCAGCAGCTTAACCGGACAGGCGGCTGGAAACACCATATATTTT
j_call: TRBJ2-7; d_call: NA; clone_size: NA; v_call: TRBV19; cdr3_aa: CASSGDVAYEQYF; cdr3_nt: TGTGCCAGTAGTGGAGACGTAGCCTACGAGCAGTACTTC
j_call: TRBJ1-1; d_call: NA; clone_size: NA; v_call: TRBV6-5; cdr3_aa: CASSLDRTEAFF; cdr3_nt: TGTGCCAGCAGTCTAGACAGGACTGAAGCTTTCTTT
j_call: TRBJ2-7; d_call: NA; clone_size: NA; v_call: TRBV10-3; cdr3_aa: CAISEGTTAREQYF; cdr3_nt: TGTGCCATCAGTGAAGGGACCACCGCCCGCGAGCAGTACTTC
j_call: TRBJ2-7; d_call: NA; clone_size: NA; v_call: TRBV7-2; cdr3_aa: CASSPAGFPYEQYF; cdr3_nt: TGTGCCAGCAGCCCCGCGGGGTTCCCCTACGAGCAGTACTTC
j_call: TRBJ2-7; d_call: NA; clone_size: NA; v_call: TRBV7-2; cdr3_aa: CASRNTDEQYF; cdr3_nt: TGTGCCAGCAGGAACACGGACGAGCAGTACTTC
j_call: TRBJ2-3; d_call: NA; clone_size: NA; v_call: TRBV5-1; cdr3_aa: CASSAPGGADTQYF; cdr3_nt: TGCGCCAGCAGCGCCCCAGGGGGGGCAGATACGCAGTATTTT
j_call: TRBJ2-3; d_call: TRBD2; clone_size: NA; v_call: TRBV5-4; cdr3_aa: CASSLARLAGGPTDTQYF; cdr3_nt: TGTGCCAGCAGCTTGGCCAGACTAGCGGGGGGGCCGACAGATACGCAGTATTTT
j_call: TRBJ1-5; d_call: NA; clone_size: NA; v_call: TRBV4-1; cdr3_aa: CASSQVVNNQPQHF; cdr3_nt: TGCGCCAGCAGCCAAGTGGTTAACAATCAGCCCCAGCATTTT
j_call: TRBJ2-7; d_call: NA; clone_size: NA; v_call: TRBV6-5; cdr3_aa: CASSRVGNYEQYF; cdr3_nt: TGTGCCAGCAGCCGAGTAGGGAACTACGAGCAGTACTTC
j_call: TRBJ2-5; d_call: NA; clone_size: NA; v_call: TRBV13; cdr3_aa: CASSKFPGTLGRETQYF; cdr3_nt: TGTGCCAGCAGCAAATTTCCCGGGACGCTAGGGAGAGAGACCCAGTACTTC
j_call: TRBJ2-7; d_call: NA; clone_size: once; v_call: TRBV30; cdr3_aa: CAWSRGSNYEQYF; cdr3_nt: TGTGCCTGGAGTAGGGGGTCGAACTACGAGCAGTACTTC
j_call: TRBJ2-3; d_call: NA; clone_size: NA; v_call: TRBV19; cdr3_aa: CASNRAGSTDTQYF; cdr3_nt: TGTGCCAGTAACAGGGCCGGCAGCACAGATACGCAGTATTTT
j_call: TRBJ2-7; d_call: NA; clone_size: once; v_call: TRBV29-1; cdr3_aa: CSGTGNDYEQYF; cdr3_nt: TGCAGCGGAACAGGGAATGACTACGAGCAGTACTTC
j_call: TRBJ2-5; d_call: TRBD1; clone_size: NA; v_call: TRBV7-2; cdr3_aa: CASSLYGQGQETQYF; cdr3_nt: TGTGCCAGCAGCCTCTACGGACAGGGGCAAGAGACCCAGTACTTC
j_call: TRBJ2-3; d_call: NA; clone_size: NA; v_call: TRBV6-5; cdr3_aa: CASRSTGFTDTQYF; cdr3_nt: TGTGCCAGCAGAAGCACAGGGTTCACAGATACGCAGTATTTT
j_call: TRBJ2-1; d_call: TRBD2; clone_size: NA; v_call: TRBV27; cdr3_aa: CASGLAGGPNEQFF; cdr3_nt: TGTGCCAGCGGTCTAGCGGGAGGGCCGAATGAGCAGTTCTTC
j_call: TRBJ2-2; d_call: NA; clone_size: NA; v_call: TRBV18; cdr3_aa: CASSSLAGNTGELFF; cdr3_nt: TGTGCCAGCTCATCCCTAGCTGGGAACACCGGGGAGCTGTTTTTT
j_call: TRBJ2-7; d_call: NA; clone_size: NA; v_call: TRBV18; cdr3_aa: CASSPPLGAGTYEQYF; cdr3_nt: TGTGCCAGCTCACCACCGCTCGGGGCAGGGACCTACGAGCAGTACTTC
j_call: TRBJ1-5; d_call: TRBD1; clone_size: NA; v_call: TRBV10-3; cdr3_aa: CAISDSGQGNQPQHF; cdr3_nt: TGTGCCATCAGTGACTCGGGACAGGGGAATCAGCCCCAGCATTTT
j_call: TRBJ1-3; d_call: NA; clone_size: NA; v_call: TRBV10-3; cdr3_aa: CAISNGQHSGNTIYF; cdr3_nt: TGTGCCATCAGTAACGGACAGCACTCTGGAAACACCATATATTTT
j_call: TRBJ1-1; d_call: NA; clone_size: once; v_call: TRBV10-3; cdr3_aa: CAISEIGGGPTEAFF; cdr3_nt: TGTGCCATCAGCGAAATCGGGGGGGGCCCCACTGAAGCTTTCTTT